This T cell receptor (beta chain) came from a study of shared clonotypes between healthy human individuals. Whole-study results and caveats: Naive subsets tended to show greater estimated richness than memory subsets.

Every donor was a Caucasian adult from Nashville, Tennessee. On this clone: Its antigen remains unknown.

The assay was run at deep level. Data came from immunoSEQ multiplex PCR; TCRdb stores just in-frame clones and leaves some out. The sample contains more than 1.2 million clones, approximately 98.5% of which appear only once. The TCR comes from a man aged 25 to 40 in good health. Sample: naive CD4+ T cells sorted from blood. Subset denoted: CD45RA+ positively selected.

For the CDR3, the DNA is TGTGCCAGCAGTGCTGCTAGCACCTTTGGAAACACCATATATTTT. Its translation: CASSAASTFGNTIYF. The genes are TRBV6-1 and TRBJ1-3; D remains ambiguous. The V gene's germline CDR1 is MNHNS and CDR2 SASEGT. Trimming took 4 bases from V and 3 from J, leaving 13 bases between them. This CDR3 has 15 amino acids.